The 5 T cell receptor beta chains in this list originate from one sample, sequenced in a study of glioma-infiltrating T cells (dated by TCRdb to 2015 to 2016). TCRdb records Illumina MiSeq as the sequencer. TCR alpha and beta CDR3 regions were amplified with the iRepertoire nested amplicon-rescue multiplex PCR (arm-PCR) platform from RNA. TCRdb reran the public reads through fastp at Q25 and MiXCR, keeping productive beta chains. Each CDR3 protein appears once, grouped with its most common genes and DNA. Within this sample are about 140,000 distinct CDR3 sequences, with approximately 39% of them counted one time only. The ten largest clonotypes hold about a fifth of the sample. The sequenced material came from glioma tissue, nonneoplastic brain tissue, or PBMCs (not recorded which). The receptors come from a human donor with low-grade glioma or glioblastoma, undergoing nonglioma brain surgery, or in good health (not recorded which).

The chain employs TRBV28 and TRBJ1-6, with 8 bases fitting TRBD1. CDR3 length equals 15 residues. Germline-derived CDR1 and CDR2 are MDHEN and SYDVKM. The J segment lost 7 bases and the V segment lost 8 bases, leaving 10 bases of the junction unmatched. CDR3: CASSPGGQDNSPLHF. CDR3 nucleotide sequence: TGTGCCAGCTCACCGGGGGGACAGGACAATTCACCCCTCCACTTT.

The chain has TRBV25-1 and TRBJ1-2; D gene uncertain. Between the trimmed V and J ends, which lost 3 bases and 4 bases, there was a span of 9 bases. There are 13 residues in the CDR3. Germline lookup yields CDR1 MGHDK and CDR2 SYGVNS. The CDR3 DNA reads as TGTGCCAGCAGTGATCCGGTTGGCTATGGCTACACCTTC. Its translation is CASSDPVGYGYTF.

The chain has TRBV6-1 and TRBJ2-5; possible D gene TRBD1, 6 bases. V lost 4 bases, J lost 3 bases, and 9 bases lay in between. This CDR3 has 13 residues. CDR1 and CDR2 (germline): MNHNS, SASEGT. The CDR3 DNA reads as TGTGCCAGCAGTGTAACAGGGAAAGAGACCCAGTACTTC. Its translation is CASSVTGKETQYF.

The chain recombines TRBV7-8 with TRBJ2-5, with 11 positions matching TRBD2. The CDR3 has 16 amino acids. J was trimmed by 3 bases and V by 3 bases; bases with no gene match: 6. Germline loops: CDR1 SGHVS, CDR2 FQNEAQ. CDR3 nucleotides: TGTGCCAGCAGCTTTAGCGGGAGGGCCATAAAAGAGACCCAGTACTTC. Encoded protein: CASSFSGRAIKETQYF. The full variable domain, rest sourced from reference TRBV7-8 and TRBJ2-5, is GAGVSQSPRYKVAKRGQDVALRCDPISGHVSLFWYQQALGQGPEFLTYFQNEAQLDKSGLPSDRFFAERPEGSVSTLKIQRTQQEDSAVYLCASSFSGRAIKETQYFGPGTRLLVL.

CDR3 in amino acids: CSAPGLAVYQETQYF. The CDR3 DNA sequence: TGCAGTGCTCCAGGACTAGCGGTGTACCAAGAGACCCAGTACTTC. The chain has TRBV20-1 and TRBJ2-5; 10 nucleotides align to TRBD2. The CDR3 is 15 amino acids. Germline V CDR1 and CDR2: DFQATT, SNEGSKA (reference sequence). J lost 0 bases, V lost 5 bases, and 6 bases had no gene match.